The text below deals with one T cell receptor (beta chain). The V and J ends lost 1 base and 3 bases, in that order; junction bases with no gene match: 5. Looked up from germline, CDR1 is SGHTA and CDR2 is FQGNSA. The CDR3 contains 15 residues. Unique molecular identifiers were incorporated during preparation of the TCRbeta library. TCRdb re-analysed the PCR reads in MiXCR, keeping a single row per CDR3 protein. The table records about 500,000 distinct CDR3 sequences, about 30% of them present only once. This specimen belongs to a study of T-cell reconstitution after alpha-beta-depleted transplantation in children.

The specimen was PBMCs from the stem cell graft donor, collected from the stem cell graft. J is TRBJ2-7 and V is TRBV7-2; 8 bases are shared with TRBD2. This clonotype was obtained from a human donor who donated a stem cell graft to a child with aplastic anemia. The CDR3 is CASSLGGTRVYEQYF. DNA for the CDR3: TGTGCCAGCAGCTTAGGGGGGACTAGGGTCTACGAGCAGTACTTC.